This T cell receptor beta chain was sequenced in a study of blood T cell repertoires in COVID-19. Study context: The origin of the acute and convalescent COVID-19 samples was the United States, Italy and Spain.

This CDR3 region has 13 residues. Germline V gives CDR1 SEHNR, CDR2 FQNEAQ (reference sequence). Trimming stripped 5 bases from V and 6 bases from J, with 8 bases between. Profiling relied on immunoSEQ multiplex PCR, and the TCRdb table lists in-frame clones only, not all of them. The repertoire includes around 300,000 clones, around nine tenths of them detected once, and roughly 6.2% sits in the top ten. This clone was found a few times. Input material: PBMCs or T cells enriched from blood (not recorded which). This sequence originates from a middle-aged woman who had recovered from COVID-19. The rearrangement links TRBV7-9 to TRBJ2-6; D remains unclear. The DNA of the CDR3 is TGTGCCAGCAGCCCCCCTAAGGCCAACGTCCTGACTTTC. Encoded protein: CASSPPKANVLTF. The full variable domain, rest sourced from reference TRBV7-9 and TRBJ2-6, is DTGVSQNPRHKITKRGQNVTFRCDPISEHNRLYWYRQTLGQGPEFLTYFQNEAQLEKSRLLSDRFSAERPKGSFSTLEIQRTEQGDSAMYLCASSPPKANVLTFGAGSRLTVL.